This is a list of T cell receptor beta chains from one sample in a study of blood T cell repertoires in COVID-19. Method: immunoSEQ multiplex PCR; TCRdb's copy keeps in-frame clones and lacks some. The sample has around 230,000 clones; 75% to 85% are singletons. Material for sequencing was peripheral blood. These receptors were taken from a woman aged 60 to 75 with active or convalescent COVID-19. Each CDR3 is given with its conserved first and last residue. D genes are given only for firm matches. A clone size is listed for some rows: how often the clone was seen (once, few, many), or a class if it is expanded.

V gene	clone size	J gene	D gene	CDR3 DNA	CDR3 protein
TRBV10-3	-	TRBJ2-7	-	TGTGCCGTCAGTGAGGTGGCGGGGACCCCGGAGGAGCAGTACTTC	CAVSEVAGTPEEQYF
TRBV11-2	-	TRBJ1-2	TRBD1	TGTGCCAGCAGCTTACCCGACAGGGGAGGTGGCTACACCTTC	CASSLPDRGGGYTF
TRBV19	-	TRBJ2-4	TRBD2	TGTGCCAGTAGTATCTTTAGCGGGGGAAAAAACATTCAGTACTTC	CASSIFSGGKNIQYF
TRBV5-1	once	TRBJ1-2	-	TGCGCCAGCAGCCCCTTGGGGGACACGCCCTATGGCTACACCTTC	CASSPLGDTPYGYTF
TRBV19	-	TRBJ1-2	TRBD1	TGTGCCAGTAGGTGGACAGGACCTAACTATGGCTACACCTTC	CASRWTGPNYGYTF
TRBV19	-	TRBJ1-4	-	TGTGCCAGTAGTCGACGGGGGGACCTTAATGAAAAACTGTTTTTT	CASSRRGDLNEKLFF
TRBV5-1	-	TRBJ2-5	-	TGCGCCAGCAGACTCTACGACCAAGAGACCCAGTACTTC	CASRLYDQETQYF
TRBV7-9	-	TRBJ1-6	-	TGTGCCAGCAGCCAAGACAGCGTTAATTCACCCCTCCACTTT	CASSQDSVNSPLHF
TRBV24-1	-	TRBJ2-7	TRBD1	TGTGCCACCAGTCGTGACAGGGGGCACGACTACGAGCAGTACTTC	CATSRDRGHDYEQYF
TRBV24-1	-	TRBJ2-1	TRBD2	TGTGCCACCAGCGCCGGGGGGGCTCGTGAGCAGTTCTTC	CATSAGGAREQFF
TRBV4-3	-	TRBJ2-5	-	TGCGCCAGCAACCAGTCTTTTGGGGGGGCCGGAGAGACCCAGTACTTC	CASNQSFGGAGETQYF
TRBV19	-	TRBJ1-6	-	TGTGCCAGTAGTATCTCGGCAGCTGGAGGTTCACCCCTCCACTTT	CASSISAAGGSPLHF
TRBV19	-	TRBJ1-1	-	TGTGCCAGTAGTCCTCCACAGGGAAACCTACACACTGAAGCTTTCTTT	CASSPPQGNLHTEAFF
TRBV19	-	TRBJ1-1	-	TGTGCCAGTAGTATGCAGCGGAACACTGAAGCTTTCTTT	CASSMQRNTEAFF
TRBV7-9	-	TRBJ1-2	TRBD1	TGTGCCAGCAGCCCAGGAGGACAGGCTTACTATGGCTACACCTTC	CASSPGGQAYYGYTF
TRBV7-2	-	TRBJ1-4	TRBD1	TGTGCCAGCAGCTTAGTAGGGACAGGGAAGAGGTCTAATGAAAAACTGTTTTTT	CASSLVGTGKRSNEKLFF
TRBV6-6	-	TRBJ1-1	-	TGTGCCAGCAGTTTTCGGACAGAGAACACTGAAGCTTTCTTT	CASSFRTENTEAFF
TRBV5-6	-	TRBJ2-5	TRBD2	TGTGCCAGCAGCTTGGCTCTAGCGGAGCAGTACTTC	CASSLALAEQYF
TRBV3-1/TRBV3-2	few	TRBJ1-3	-	TGTGCCTGCGGCTCAGGGAACTCTGGAAACACCATATATTTT	CACGSGNSGNTIYF
TRBV30	-	TRBJ1-6	TRBD1	TGTGCCTGGAATAAAGGACAGGGGATAAATTCACCCCTCCACTTT	CAWNKGQGINSPLHF
TRBV10-1	-	TRBJ1-1	TRBD1	TGCGCCAGCAGACCATATTTAAACAGGGGCCTGAACACTGAAGCTTTCTTT	CASRPYLNRGLNTEAFF
TRBV6-5	-	TRBJ1-1	-	TGTGCCAGCCTGTTGGGGCTGAACACTGAAGCTTTCTTT	CASLLGLNTEAFF
TRBV4-1	once	TRBJ2-2	-	TGCGCCAGCAGCCATAATGAGAGGACCGGGGAGCTGTTTTTT	CASSHNERTGELFF
TRBV30	-	TRBJ2-3	TRBD1	TGTGCCTGGAGTGAATGGACAGGACGCACAGATACGCAGTATTTT	CAWSEWTGRTDTQYF
TRBV21-1	few	TRBJ1-5	-	TGTGCCAGCATCCTGACGCAGGGGGCAACGATTCAGCCCCAGCATTTT	CASILTQGATIQPQHF
TRBV7-7	-	TRBJ2-3	TRBD2	TGTGCTATAGCGGGGGGGCAAACAGATACGCAGTATTTT	CAIAGGQTDTQYF
TRBV4-2	few	TRBJ2-3	TRBD2	TGTGCCAGCAGCCAAGATTTTAGCGGGGGGCGCGCGGGCACAGATACGCAGTATTTT	CASSQDFSGGRAGTDTQYF
TRBV18	-	TRBJ2-5	-	TGTGCCAGCTCTCCCCCGGGGATGGGAGAGACCCAGTACTTC	CASSPPGMGETQYF
TRBV12-3/TRBV12-4	-	TRBJ1-1	-	TGTGCCAGCAGTTTTGGGGGGTTCACTGAAGCTTTCTTT	CASSFGGFTEAFF
TRBV2	-	TRBJ1-4	TRBD1	TGTGCCAGCAGCAGACAGGGATCGGGTAATGAAAAACTGTTTTTT	CASSRQGSGNEKLFF
TRBV10-3	-	TRBJ2-3	TRBD1	TGTGCCATCAGTGGCCCGACAGGGGGCGGCACAGATACGCAGTATTTT	CAISGPTGGGTDTQYF
TRBV19	-	TRBJ2-1	TRBD2	TGTGCCAGTAGCGGGGGGTCCTACAATGAGCAGTTCTTC	CASSGGSYNEQFF